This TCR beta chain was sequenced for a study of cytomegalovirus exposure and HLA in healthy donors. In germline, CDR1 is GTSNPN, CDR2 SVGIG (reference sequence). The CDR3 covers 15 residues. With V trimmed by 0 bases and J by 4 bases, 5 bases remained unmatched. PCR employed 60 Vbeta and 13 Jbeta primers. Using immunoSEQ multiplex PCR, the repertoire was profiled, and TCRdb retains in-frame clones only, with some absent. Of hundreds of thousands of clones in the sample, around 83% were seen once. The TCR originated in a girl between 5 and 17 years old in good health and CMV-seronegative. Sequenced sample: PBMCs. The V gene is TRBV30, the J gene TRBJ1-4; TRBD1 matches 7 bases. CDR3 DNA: TGTGCCTGGAGTGTAAAGGGGGCTGTTAATGAAAAACTGTTTTTT. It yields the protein CAWSVKGAVNEKLFF.